Each of the 27 T cell receptor beta chains below was sequenced from the same sample in a study of blood T cell repertoires in COVID-19. The data were produced by immunoSEQ multiplex PCR, yet TCRdb's version contains in-frame clones alone and is incomplete. The data show roughly 140,000 clones, with roughly four fifths seen just once and 3.5% to 5% held by the top ten. The sequenced sample was peripheral blood. The receptors were gathered from a woman aged 80 or older with acute or convalescent COVID-19.

The chain joins TRBV27 to TRBJ2-2; 10 nucleotides line up with TRBD2. The V segment lost 3 bases and the J segment 6 bases; nucleotides outside the gene matches: 13. The CDR3 length is 18 residues. Germline CDR1 reads MNHEY; CDR2 reads SMNVEV (reference sequence). CDR3 region: CASSLDMPGLASPGELFF. The CDR3 coding sequence is TGTGCCAGCAGTTTGGATATGCCGGGACTAGCGTCACCCGGGGAGCTGTTTTTT.

The chain employs TRBV4-1 and TRBJ1-6; 8 nucleotides line up with TRBD1. V dropped 2 bases and J dropped 7; count of bases not matched to a gene: 7. Germline V gives CDR1 MGHRA, CDR2 YSYEKL. CDR3 size: 16 residues. In DNA, the CDR3 is TGCGCCAGCAGCCAAAAGTGGAGGACAGGGAATTCACCCCTCCACTTT. It encodes CASSQKWRTGNSPLHF.

The chain combines TRBV19 with TRBJ2-3, with D perhaps TRBD2 (5 bases). Trimming left V 6 bases short and J 2 bases short, with 12 bases between. Germline V gene data show CDR1 as LNHDA and CDR2 as SQIVND (reference sequence). This CDR3 comprises 14 residues. CDR3 nucleotides: TGTGCCAGTAGCAAAAGGACTTACACAGATACGCAGTATTTT. Translating gives CASSKRTYTDTQYF.

The genes are TRBV18 and TRBJ1-3; TRBD1 matches at 11 bases. Trimming cost V 8 bases and J 3 bases; bases outside gene matches: 9. CDR1 KGHSH and CDR2 LQKENI come from the germline V gene. The CDR3 sequence is 16 residues long. The CDR3 here is CASAAVGTGGGNTIYF. In DNA, the CDR3 is TGTGCCAGCGCCGCCGTTGGGACAGGGGGTGGAAACACCATATATTTT.

The V call is TRBV19, the J call TRBJ1-1; 9 positions agree with TRBD1. The junction had 12 bases not matched to a gene; V was cut back by 7 bases and J by 6 bases. The V gene's germline CDR1 is LNHDA and CDR2 SQIVND (reference sequence). CDR3 length equals 15 residues. Here the CDR3 reads CASTPGTGRSPEAFF. The DNA of the CDR3 is TGTGCCAGTACCCCTGGGACAGGGAGGTCGCCTGAAGCTTTCTTT.

This clone came up a few times. The chain employs TRBV30 and TRBJ1-5; D unresolved. V was pared by 2 bases and J by 0 bases, with 11 bases between. Per the germline V gene, CDR1 is GTSNPN and CDR2 is SVGIG (reference sequence). The length of the CDR3 is 15 residues. Here the CDR3 reads CAWSPPRVSNQPQHF. CDR3 in DNA: TGTGCCTGGAGTCCCCCCCGGGTTAGCAATCAGCCCCAGCATTTT.

The genes are TRBV27 and TRBJ2-3; 7 nucleotides align to TRBD1. CDR3 size: 15 residues. Unmatched junction bases numbered 7, after V lost 5 bases and J lost 2 bases. The germline CDR1 and CDR2 sequences are MNHEY and SMNVEV (reference sequence). DNA of the CDR3: TGTGCCAGCAGTCCGTGGACAGGATACACAGATACGCAGTATTTT. It codes for CASSPWTGYTDTQYF.

V is TRBV28 and J is TRBJ2-7; D is unresolved. The germline V gene has CDR1 MDHEN and CDR2 SYDVKM. CDR3 length equals 14 residues. V dropped 5 bases and J dropped 3 bases, with 14 bases sitting between them. Here the CDR3 DNA reads TGTGCCAGCAGTCTTCGGTCCTATCTCTACGAGCAGTACTTC. It yields the protein CASSLRSYLYEQYF.

This clone was seen a few times. This chain connects TRBV19 to TRBJ2-5, with D uncertain. The CDR3 sequence is 14 residues long. Germline lookup yields CDR1 LNHDA and CDR2 SQIVND (reference sequence). The germline V and J ends were trimmed by 5 bases and 2 bases, with 12 bases remaining between them. CDR3 sequence reads: CASSLIAGQETQYF. CDR3 nucleotide sequence: TGTGCCAGTAGTCTAATAGCCGGTCAAGAGACCCAGTACTTC.

The chain recombines TRBV7-2 with TRBJ1-2; 7 bases are a match to TRBD1. The CDR3 has 15 amino acids. Trimming removed 2 bases from V and 2 bases from J; junction bases left unmatched: 5. The germline V gene encodes CDR1 SGHTA and CDR2 FQGNSA. CDR3 residues: CASSLLAGGNYGYTF. Written as DNA, the CDR3 is TGTGCCAGCAGCTTATTGGCAGGGGGGAACTATGGCTACACCTTC.

The chain has TRBV28 and TRBJ2-7; TRBD2 aligns across 9 bases. The CDR3 spans 15 residues. J lost 0 bases, V lost 7 bases, and 7 bases had no gene match. Germline assignment: CDR1 MDHEN and CDR2 SYDVKM. The CDR3 nucleotides read TGTGCCAGCACCCGCCTAGCGGGGACCTCCTACGAGCAGTACTTC. It yields the protein CASTRLAGTSYEQYF.

The chain is built from TRBV28 and TRBJ2-5; the match to TRBD2 covers 12 bases. The J segment lost 5 bases and the V segment lost 6 bases, leaving 7 bases of the junction unmatched. CDR1 is MDHEN, CDR2 SYDVKM, per germline. The CDR3 has 15 amino acids. The CDR3 bases are TGTGCCAGCAGGACTAGCGGGAGAATCCGGGAGACCCAGTACTTC. Translated: CASRTSGRIRETQYF.

V and J are TRBV30 and TRBJ2-5; 7 bases match TRBD1. V was clipped by 3 bases and J by 1 base; unmatched bases: 2. The CDR3 runs 13 residues. Germline-derived CDR1 and CDR2 are GTSNPN and SVGIG (reference sequence). CDR3 sequence reads: CAWRRDSQETQYF. The CDR3, as DNA: TGTGCCTGGAGACGGGACAGCCAAGAGACCCAGTACTTC.

The rearrangement uses TRBV11-2 and TRBJ2-7; weak D call: TRBD2 (6 bases). Trimming stripped 1 base from V and 2 bases from J, with 12 bases between. The V gene's germline CDR1 is SGHAT and CDR2 FQNNGV. CDR3 size: 15 residues. CDR3 amino acids: CASSLGLANTYEQYF. The CDR3 nucleotides read TGTGCCAGCAGCTTAGGTCTAGCGAATACCTACGAGCAGTACTTC.

The chain couples TRBV7-8 to TRBJ1-5; no firm D call. V was trimmed by 7 bases and J by 2 bases, leaving 18 bases between them. The CDR3 is 16 amino acids. Looked up from germline, CDR1 is SGHVS and CDR2 is FQNEAQ. The CDR3 DNA follows: TGTGCCAGCACCAATAGACGGGGTGTGGGCAATCAGCCCCAGCATTTT. This translates into CASTNRRGVGNQPQHF.

The rearrangement joins TRBV6-9 to TRBJ2-7; no clear D. The CDR3 has 17 residues. V was pared by 2 bases and J by 6 bases, with 23 bases between. Germline V gene sequence: CDR1 MNHGY, CDR2 SVAAGI. The CDR3 here is CASSYKRNVLDFVEQYF. The CDR3 nucleotides read TGTGCCAGCAGTTATAAGCGCAACGTCCTAGATTTTGTCGAGCAGTACTTC.

This chain uses TRBV18 with TRBJ2-5; 8 nucleotides align to TRBD2. V dropped 2 bases and J dropped 1; count of bases not matched to a gene: 6. CDR3 length equals 16 residues. The germline CDR1 and CDR2 sequences are KGHSH and LQKENI. CDR3 residues: CASSPVLTSAQETQYF. The CDR3 DNA is TGTGCCAGCTCACCAGTTCTGACTAGCGCCCAAGAGACCCAGTACTTC.

Only one count was recorded for this clone. The genes are TRBV21-1 and TRBJ2-4; the table's D gene call, TRBD1, was not cross checked with the DNA. TRBV21-1 is annotated as a pseudogene. This CDR3 contains 18 residues. The CDR3 here is CASSKAGRWKLAKNIQYF. The CDR3 DNA sequence: TGTGCCAGCAGCAAAGCGGGCAGGTGGAAACTAGCCAAAAACATTCAGTACTTC.

This clone was observed a few times. This chain joins TRBV28 and TRBJ1-4; D ambiguous. V gave up 4 bases and J gave up 8 bases, with 26 bases separating them. Germline CDR1 is MDHEN and CDR2 is SYDVKM. This CDR3 has 18 amino acids. The CDR3 protein is CASSSPIPTVPPEEKLFF. CDR3 in DNA: TGTGCCAGCAGTTCTCCCATCCCGACTGTACCGCCGGAAGAAAAACTGTTTTTT.

The rearrangement uses TRBV5-1 and TRBJ2-1; 8 bases fit TRBD2. Germline V CDR1 and CDR2: SGHRS, YFSETQ. This CDR3 has 14 residues. J gave up 4 bases and V 5 bases, and 5 bases lay outside the gene matches. The CDR3 coding sequence is TGCGCCAGCAGACCTACTAGCGGATACAATGAGCAGTTCTTC. As protein: CASRPTSGYNEQFF.

This clone was counted between two and nine times. The J gene is TRBJ2-1, the V gene TRBV6-5; D possibly corresponds to TRBD1 (6 bases). Per germline, CDR1 MNHEY and CDR2 SVGAGI. The length of the CDR3 is 14 residues. With 5 bases removed from V and 1 base from J, the gap between germline ends came to 9 bases. CDR3 nucleotide sequence: TGTGCCAGCAGTCAGAGGGGGTCCTACAATGAGCAGTTCTTC. Encoded protein: CASSQRGSYNEQFF.

This chain links TRBV2 with TRBJ1-2; D gene uncertain. Deletions cut 6 bases from V and 1 base from J, with 9 bases between. The germline V gene has CDR1 SNHLY and CDR2 FYNNEI. The CDR3 consists of 13 residues. The CDR3, as DNA: TGTGCCAGCAGGGACGGGGTTAACTATGGCTACACCTTC. Residues: CASRDGVNYGYTF.

The chain recombines TRBV24-1 with TRBJ1-1; TRBD1 matches 7 bases. The CDR3 covers 13 residues. After removal of 6 bases from V and 6 bases from J, the junction contained 6 bases not matched to a gene. Germline loops: CDR1 KGHDR, CDR2 SFDVKD. The CDR3 nucleotides are TGTGCCACCAGTAAGACAGGGAGGCCTGAAGCTTTCTTT. The encoded protein is CATSKTGRPEAFF.

The CDR3 nucleotides read TGCGCCAGCAGCTTTACGGGACAGGCAGAGGCGGCAAAACTGTTTTTT. Protein product: CASSFTGQAEAAKLFF. This chain connects TRBV5-1 to TRBJ1-4, with 8 bases identical to TRBD1. The CDR3 spans 16 residues. V shed 2 bases, J shed 10 bases, and the junction held 13 bases outside the gene matches. The germline gives CDR1 SGHRS, CDR2 YFSETQ.

The chain employs TRBV29-1 and TRBJ2-5; TRBD1 aligns across 8 bases. This CDR3 contains 13 residues. Trimming cost V 7 bases and J 3 bases; bases outside gene matches: 7. The germline V gene has CDR1 SQVTM and CDR2 ANQGSEA. The CDR3 DNA reads as TGCAGCGCGACCCGGACAGGGAAAGAGACCCAGTACTTC. Translating it yields CSATRTGKETQYF.

The CDR3 nucleotides read TGTGCCAGCAACCCCAATAGGAGTGGAAAACTGTTTTTT. Translated, it gives CASNPNRSGKLFF. The rearrangement uses TRBV2 and TRBJ1-4; D gene unclear. V gave up 7 bases and J gave up 10 bases, with 16 bases separating them. The CDR3 runs 13 residues. In germline, CDR1 is SNHLY, CDR2 FYNNEI.

CDR3 DNA sequence: TGCGCCAGCAGCTCGAGCGGGGCGAACACCGGGGAGCTGTTTTTT. This gives the protein CASSSSGANTGELFF. The rearrangement links TRBV5-1 to TRBJ2-2; 7 bases match TRBD2. Trimming cost V 3 bases and J 0 bases; bases outside gene matches: 2. This CDR3 contains 15 residues. Germline CDR1 reads SGHRS; CDR2 reads YFSETQ.